The clone carrying this T cell receptor beta chain was recorded a few times. Its antigen is still unknown. The source of the sample is a study of T-cell memory formation after mild COVID-19. Study-wide points: Pre-infection memory held some responding clones, suggesting pre-existing cross-reactive T cells responded.

One entry per CDR3 protein, called by TCRdb with MiXCR from the 5' RACE reads. The data show about 240,000 distinct CDR3 sequences, roughly a tenth seen once. Germline values: CDR1 SEHNR, CDR2 FQNEAQ (reference sequence). The CDR3 loop spans 15 amino acids. Trimming shortened V by 5 bases and J by 0 bases, and 13 bases separated the two germline ends. The gene calls are TRBV7-9 and TRBJ1-2; D might be TRBD1 (5 bases). This receptor was taken from a man aged 18 to 30 who had mild COVID-19 (a few samples of this study predate the infection). Cell type and time point are not known. Sequenced: PBMCs or a T cell subset sorted from them (not recorded which). Here the CDR3 DNA reads TGTGCCAGCAGCCCGGGACGGGTGACTAACTATGGCTACACCTTC. Translation: CASSPGRVTNYGYTF. The full variable domain, rest sourced from reference TRBV7-9 and TRBJ1-2, is DTGVSQNPRHKITKRGQNVTFRCDPISEHNRLYWYRQTLGQGPEFLTYFQNEAQLEKSRLLSDRFSAERPKGSFSTLEIQRTEQGDSAMYLCASSPGRVTNYGYTFGSGTRLTVV.